The source of this TCR beta chain is a study of T-cell reconstitution after alpha-beta-depleted transplantation in children. Study-level points and caveats: T-cell counts and diversity at one year following transplant were attributed mainly to newly produced T cells. TCRbeta diversity was high at day 60 in some patients (a result of surviving recipient T cells and thymic progenitors). Reported findings indicate that, about two months after transplant, alpha-beta T cells came from several hundred expanded clones, which were derived from non-depleted graft cells.

The TCRbeta library incorporated unique molecular identifiers. TCRdb used MiXCR to reprocess the PCR reads, holding one entry per CDR3 protein. Seen here are roughly 300,000 distinct CDR3 sequences, 11% observed once, and the top ten hold around a quarter. The CDR3 has 12 amino acids. V was clipped by 1 base and J by 5 bases, with 5 bases between them. This clonotype has at least ten counts. Its antigen remains unidentified. The chain carries TRBV12-3 or TRBV12-4 and TRBJ1-2; D remains unclear. The specimen comprised peripheral blood, sampled 180 days after TCRalphabeta/CD19-depleted stem cell transplant. This receptor was taken from a male patient between 2 and 15 years old who had a stem cell transplant for chronic granulomatous disease, so the T cells may come from the graft donor. The CDR3 region is CASSLDRYGYTF. The CDR3 DNA is TGTGCCAGCAGTTTAGACCGGTATGGCTACACCTTC.